This T cell receptor beta chain emerged from a study of blood T cells in healthy people across ages. The second PCR ran about 6 to 11 cycles with a sample-barcoded 5' primer and J-beta primers. In TCRdb, the 5' RACE reads were re-called with MiXCR into one record per CDR3 protein. The sample carries 760,000 or so distinct CDR3 sequences, around 25% recorded once. The germline V gene encodes CDR1 LNHNV and CDR2 YYDKDF (reference sequence). There are 14 residues in the CDR3. V dropped 9 bases and J dropped 0 bases, with 14 bases sitting between them. The same specimen was also included in a second study, on T cells of mothers and their children.

The V gene is TRBV15, the J gene TRBJ1-1, with D unresolved. The clonotype was recovered from a boy between 5 and 17 years old in good health. What was sequenced was blood. CDR3 DNA sequence: TGTGCCACGGGTAAACCGGAATTGAACACTGAAGCTTTCTTT. It yields the protein CATGKPELNTEAFF.